The present TCR beta chain was sequenced within a study of long-term antiretroviral therapy in people with HIV. They ran version v3.0 of the immunoSEQ assay at survey level. The method was immunoSEQ multiplex PCR; TCRdb's version includes in-frame clones alone and lacks a portion of them. This sample yields 25,000 to 35,000 clones, of which roughly nine tenths are seen a single time; less than 8.5% belongs to the top ten. This CDR3 has 15 amino acids. Germline V gene lookup returns CDR1 SGHRS and CDR2 YFSETQ. V was pared by 4 bases and J by 3 bases, with 16 bases between. The genes are TRBV5-1 and TRBJ1-1; D is unresolved. The TCR sequence derives from a man aged 50-60 years with HIV. The specimen comprised unsorted PBMCs, sampled about 5 years before starting antiretroviral therapy. The CDR3 loop is CASSPSWLRDTEAFF. In DNA form, the CDR3 reads TGCGCCAGCAGCCCGTCCTGGTTGAGGGACACTGAAGCTTTCTTT. Supplemented by reference TRBV5-1 and TRBJ1-1, the full variable domain reads KAGVTQTPRYLIKTRGQQVTLSCSPISGHRSVSWYQQTPGQGLQFLFEYFSETQRNKGNFPGRFSGRQFSNSRSEMNVSTLELGDSALYLCASSPSWLRDTEAFFGQGTRLTVV.